The sequence of this TCR beta chain was determined in a study of vaccination and CD4 T cells after COVID-19. Whole-study context: Median time from second vaccine dose to sampling was about 70 days (14 to 241). Overlapping peptides covering the spike proteins of SARS-CoV-2, HCoV-NL63, HCoV-OC43 and HCoV-229E were added to stimulate cells.

General study results and limits: Data came from relatively few convalescent patients and lacked early post-infection timepoints.

CDR1 is SQVTM, CDR2 ANQGSEA, per germline. The CDR3 loop spans 16 amino acids. V gave up 6 bases and J gave up 4 bases; unmatched junction bases: 13. The study sequenced cultured CD4+ T cell DNA using the Oncomine TCR Beta short-read assay. TCRdb redid the calling of the PCR reads with MiXCR, one entry per CDR3 protein. Of around 20,000 distinct CDR3 sequences in the sample, nearly 55% were seen once. Treatment denoted: roughly 10-day PBMC culture with coronavirus spike peptide pools or control peptides (ViraFEST assay). Replacement of half the medium with fresh IL-2 medium took place on days 3 and 7. Concerning this clonotype: What it recognizes is unknown.

The sequenced sample consisted of CD4+ T cells from blood, cultured in vitro. The TCR comes from a human donor who had recovered from COVID-19. The chain uses TRBV29-1 and TRBJ2-5, with 11 bases lining up with TRBD2. The CDR3 nucleotides are TGCAGCGTCCCCACTAGCGGGAGTTCCTTGGGAGAGACCCAGTACTTC. It specifies CSVPTSGSSLGETQYF.